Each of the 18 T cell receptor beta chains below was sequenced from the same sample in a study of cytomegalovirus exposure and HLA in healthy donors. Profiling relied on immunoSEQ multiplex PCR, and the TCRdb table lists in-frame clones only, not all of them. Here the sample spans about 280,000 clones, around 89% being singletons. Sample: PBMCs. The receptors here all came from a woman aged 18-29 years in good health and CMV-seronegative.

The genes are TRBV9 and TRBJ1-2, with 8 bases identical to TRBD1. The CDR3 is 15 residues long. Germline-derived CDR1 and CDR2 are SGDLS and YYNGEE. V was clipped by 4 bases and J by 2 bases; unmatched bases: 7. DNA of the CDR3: TGTGCCAGCAGCCTCAGAGGGGACAGGAACTATGGCTACACCTTC. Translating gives CASSLRGDRNYGYTF.

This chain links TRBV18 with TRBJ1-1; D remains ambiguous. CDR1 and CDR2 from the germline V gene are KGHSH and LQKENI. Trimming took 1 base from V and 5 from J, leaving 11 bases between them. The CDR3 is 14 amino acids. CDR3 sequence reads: CASSPQWSRTEAFF. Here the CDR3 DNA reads TGTGCCAGCTCACCACAATGGAGTCGGACTGAAGCTTTCTTT.

The CDR3 DNA follows: TGCGCCAGCAGCCGACTAGCGGCTAACGACGAGCAGTACTTC. This translates into CASSRLAANDEQYF. The V gene is TRBV10-2, the J gene TRBJ2-7; 9 nucleotides line up with TRBD2. V dropped 6 bases and J dropped 5; count of bases not matched to a gene: 8. Germline V gene lookup returns CDR1 WSHSY and CDR2 SAAADI. The CDR3 covers 14 residues.

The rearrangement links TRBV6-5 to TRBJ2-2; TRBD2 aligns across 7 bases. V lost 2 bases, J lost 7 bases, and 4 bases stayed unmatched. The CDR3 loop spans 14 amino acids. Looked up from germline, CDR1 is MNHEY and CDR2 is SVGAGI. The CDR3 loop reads CASSYGGVGGELFF. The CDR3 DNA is TGTGCCAGCAGTTACGGGGGGGTTGGCGGGGAGCTGTTTTTT.

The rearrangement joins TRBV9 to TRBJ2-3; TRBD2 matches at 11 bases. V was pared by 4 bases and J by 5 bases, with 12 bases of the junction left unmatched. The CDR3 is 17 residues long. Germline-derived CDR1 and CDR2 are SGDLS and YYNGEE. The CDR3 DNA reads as TGTGCCAGCAGCCCTACTAGCGGGAGAATAGCGGGAGATACGCAGTATTTT. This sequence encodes CASSPTSGRIAGDTQYF.

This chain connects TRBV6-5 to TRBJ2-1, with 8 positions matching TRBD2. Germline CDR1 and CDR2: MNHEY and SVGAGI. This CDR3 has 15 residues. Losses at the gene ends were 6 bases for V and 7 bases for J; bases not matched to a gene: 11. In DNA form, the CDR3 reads TGTGCCAGCAGCCCCAGCGGGAGTGGCCCAAATGAGCAGTTCTTC. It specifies CASSPSGSGPNEQFF.

CDR3 loop: CASSLRTGGSYEQYF. The CDR3 region has the DNA TGTGCCAGCAGTCTGCGGACAGGGGGATCCTACGAGCAGTACTTC. The rearrangement joins TRBV27 to TRBJ2-7; 10 nucleotides line up with TRBD1. J lost 1 base, V lost 5 bases, and 5 bases had no gene match. Per the germline V gene, CDR1 is MNHEY and CDR2 is SMNVEV (reference sequence). The CDR3 is 15 residues long.

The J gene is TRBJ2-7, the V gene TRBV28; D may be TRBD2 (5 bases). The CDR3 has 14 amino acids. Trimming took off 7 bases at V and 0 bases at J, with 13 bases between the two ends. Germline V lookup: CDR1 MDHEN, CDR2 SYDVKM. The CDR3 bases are TGTGCCAGCAAGGAACGTGGGAGCTCCTACGAGCAGTACTTC. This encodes CASKERGSSYEQYF.

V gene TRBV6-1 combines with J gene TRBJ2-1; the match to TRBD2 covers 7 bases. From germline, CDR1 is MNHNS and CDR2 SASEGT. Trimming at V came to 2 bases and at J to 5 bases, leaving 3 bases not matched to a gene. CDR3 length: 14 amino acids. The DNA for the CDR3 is TGTGCCAGCAGTGAATGGCTAGCGGACAATGAGCAGTTCTTC. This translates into CASSEWLADNEQFF.

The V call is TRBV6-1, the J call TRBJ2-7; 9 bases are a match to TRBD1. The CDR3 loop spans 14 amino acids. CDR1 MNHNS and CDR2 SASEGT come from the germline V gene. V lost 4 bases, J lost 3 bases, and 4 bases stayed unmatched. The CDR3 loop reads CASSARDRVYEQYF. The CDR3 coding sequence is TGTGCCAGCAGTGCCCGGGACAGGGTCTACGAGCAGTACTTC.

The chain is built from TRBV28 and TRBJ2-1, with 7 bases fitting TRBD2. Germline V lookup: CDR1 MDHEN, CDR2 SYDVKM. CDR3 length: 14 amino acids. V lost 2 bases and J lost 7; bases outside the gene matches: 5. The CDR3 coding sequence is TGTGCCAGCAGTTTAGGGGGGGGAAGGAATGAGCAGTTCTTC. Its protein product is CASSLGGGRNEQFF.

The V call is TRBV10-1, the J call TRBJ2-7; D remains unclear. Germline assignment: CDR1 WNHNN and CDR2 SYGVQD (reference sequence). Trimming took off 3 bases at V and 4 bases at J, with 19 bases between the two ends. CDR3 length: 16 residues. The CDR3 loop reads CASSDLRRGDPYEQYF. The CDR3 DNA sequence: TGCGCCAGCAGTGATCTTCGGCGTGGAGATCCATACGAGCAGTACTTC.

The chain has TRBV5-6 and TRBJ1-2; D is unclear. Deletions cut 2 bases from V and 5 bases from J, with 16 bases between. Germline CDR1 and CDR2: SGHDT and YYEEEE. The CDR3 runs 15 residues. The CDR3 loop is CASSFPVASKYGYTF. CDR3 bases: TGTGCCAGCAGCTTCCCTGTAGCCAGTAAGTATGGCTACACCTTC.

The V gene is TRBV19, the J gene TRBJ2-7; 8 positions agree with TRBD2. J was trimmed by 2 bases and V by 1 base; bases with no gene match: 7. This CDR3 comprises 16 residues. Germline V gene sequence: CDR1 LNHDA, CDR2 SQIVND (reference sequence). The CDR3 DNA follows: TGTGCCAGTAGTATAGGAGAACTCGGGGGGGCCTACGAGCAGTACTTC. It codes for CASSIGELGGAYEQYF.

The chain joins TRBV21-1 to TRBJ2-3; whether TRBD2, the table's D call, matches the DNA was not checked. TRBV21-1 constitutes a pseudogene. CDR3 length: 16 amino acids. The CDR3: CAARGENSGITDTQYF. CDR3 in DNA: TGTGCCGCTCGGGGGGAGAATAGCGGGATCACAGATACGCAGTATTTT.

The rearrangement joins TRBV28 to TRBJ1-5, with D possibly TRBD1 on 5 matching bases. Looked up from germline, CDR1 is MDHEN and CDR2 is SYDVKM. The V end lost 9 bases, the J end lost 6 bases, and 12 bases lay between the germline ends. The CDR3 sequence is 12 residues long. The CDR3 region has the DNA TGTGCCAGTCGGGGGAGTGCTCAGCCCCAGCATTTT. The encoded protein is CASRGSAQPQHF.

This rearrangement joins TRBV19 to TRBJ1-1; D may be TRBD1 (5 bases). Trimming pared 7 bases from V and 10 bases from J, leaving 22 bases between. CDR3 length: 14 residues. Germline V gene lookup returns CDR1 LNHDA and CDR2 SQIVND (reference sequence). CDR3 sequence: CASKMTDMVPGAFF. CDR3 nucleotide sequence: TGTGCCAGTAAAATGACAGACATGGTCCCTGGAGCTTTCTTT.

CDR3 residues: CASSFGLAGKETQYF. The CDR3 bases are TGTGCCAGCAGTTTCGGACTAGCGGGTAAAGAGACCCAGTACTTC. J is TRBJ2-5 and V is TRBV27; 11 bases align to TRBD2. The CDR3 consists of 15 residues. J lost 3 bases, V lost 3 bases, and 3 bases had no gene match. The germline CDR1 and CDR2 sequences are MNHEY and SMNVEV (reference sequence).